This TCR beta chain was sequenced during a study of T cell changes during pregnancy in multiple sclerosis. The ends were cut back, 7 bases at V and 10 bases at J, with 18 bases in the middle. The CDR3 covers 14 residues. Per the germline V gene, CDR1 is SGHRS and CDR2 is YFSETQ. TCRdb's copy holds only in-frame clones and misses some; the assay was immunoSEQ multiplex PCR. The sample has around 80,000 clones; just over 90% are singletons. This clone has only one observation. The chain combines TRBV5-1 with TRBJ1-6; D is unresolved. This sequence originates from a female donor with multiple sclerosis, enrolled in a pregnancy study. The sample here was peripheral blood, taken before pregnancy. For the CDR3, the DNA is TGCGCCAGCGGTATCACGGGCCGGGAGTCACCCCTCCACTTT. Residues: CASGITGRESPLHF.